This T cell receptor (beta chain) was recovered during a study of CD8 T cells in Susac syndrome. Purification of the CD8+ and CD4+ T cells relied on negative isolation, and TEMRA cells underwent FACS enrichment. With random hexamers, reverse transcription was performed on about 0.5 to 1 ug of RNA. Each CDR3 protein is one row after TCRdb ran MiXCR on the immunoSEQ multiplex PCR reads. The sample yields 100,000 to 150,000 distinct CDR3 sequences, 90% to 95% seen once. Trimming shortened V by 2 bases and J by 11 bases, and 12 bases separated the two germline ends. This CDR3 spans 12 amino acids. CDR1 is SGHVS, CDR2 FNYEAQ, per germline.

Source material: CD8+ T cells from PBMCs. The sequence came from a human donor with multiple sclerosis. The chain joins TRBV7-6 to TRBJ1-1; D possibly corresponds to TRBD1 (5 bases). CDR3 nucleotide sequence: TGTGCCAGCAGCTTATTAACGGGGGAGGCTTTCTTT. Its protein product is CASSLLTGEAFF.